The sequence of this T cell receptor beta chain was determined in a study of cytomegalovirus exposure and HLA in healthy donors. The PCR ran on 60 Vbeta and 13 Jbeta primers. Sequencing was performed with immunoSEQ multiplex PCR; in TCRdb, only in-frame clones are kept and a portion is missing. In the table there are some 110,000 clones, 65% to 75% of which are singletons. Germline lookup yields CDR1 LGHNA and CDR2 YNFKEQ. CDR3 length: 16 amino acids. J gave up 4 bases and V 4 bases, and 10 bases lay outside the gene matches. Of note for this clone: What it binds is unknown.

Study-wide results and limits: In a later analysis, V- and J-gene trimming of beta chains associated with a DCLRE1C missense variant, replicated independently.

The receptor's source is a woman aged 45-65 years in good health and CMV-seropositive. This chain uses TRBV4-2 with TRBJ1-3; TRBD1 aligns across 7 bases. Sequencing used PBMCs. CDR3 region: CASSLYFPGQGNTIYF. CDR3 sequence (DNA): TGTGCCAGCAGCCTTTACTTCCCGGGACAGGGAAACACCATATATTTT.